The T cell receptor beta chain under discussion was sequenced for a study of T-cell reconstitution after alpha-beta-depleted transplantation in children. As concerns this clonotype: Germline and junction disagree at one end, which may indicate a read error.

CDR3 length: 14 residues. Germline V gene sequence: CDR1 SGHVS, CDR2 FQNEAQ. Library preparation (for TCRbeta) was performed with unique molecular identifiers. TCRdb used MiXCR to reprocess the PCR reads, holding one entry per CDR3 protein. This repertoire shows 500,000 or so distinct CDR3 sequences, approximately 30% found once; its top ten account for roughly 2.5%. Sequenced material: PBMCs from the stem cell graft donor, taken from the stem cell graft. V gene TRBV7-8 combines with J gene TRBJ2-1; D might be TRBD1 or TRBD2, each matching 5 bases. This TCR derives from a human donor who donated a stem cell graft to a child with aplastic anemia. CDR3 residues: CASSSRLGVESYLF. The CDR3 nucleotides are TGTGCCAGCAGCTCGCGTTTGGGGGTCGAATCCTACCTCTTC. Full variable domain (outside the CDR3, taken from reference TRBV7-8 and TRBJ2-1): GAGVSQSPRYKVAKRGQDVALRCDPISGHVSLFWYQQALGQGPEFLTYFQNEAQLDKSGLPSDRFFAERPEGSVSTLKIQRTQQEDSAVYLCASSSRLGVESYLFGPGTRLTVL.